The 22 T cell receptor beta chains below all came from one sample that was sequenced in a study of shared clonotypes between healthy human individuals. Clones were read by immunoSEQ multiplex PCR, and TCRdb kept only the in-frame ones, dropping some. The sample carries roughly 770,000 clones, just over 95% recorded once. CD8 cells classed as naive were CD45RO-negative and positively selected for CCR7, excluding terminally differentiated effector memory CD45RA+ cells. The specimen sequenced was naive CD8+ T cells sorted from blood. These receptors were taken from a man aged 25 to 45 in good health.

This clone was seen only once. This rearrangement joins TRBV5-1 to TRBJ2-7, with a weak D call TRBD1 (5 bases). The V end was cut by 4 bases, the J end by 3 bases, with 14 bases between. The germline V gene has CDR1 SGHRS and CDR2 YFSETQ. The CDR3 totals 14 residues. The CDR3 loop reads CASSPGQGHYEQYF. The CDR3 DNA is TGCGCCAGCAGCCCCGGCCAGGGTCACTACGAGCAGTACTTC.

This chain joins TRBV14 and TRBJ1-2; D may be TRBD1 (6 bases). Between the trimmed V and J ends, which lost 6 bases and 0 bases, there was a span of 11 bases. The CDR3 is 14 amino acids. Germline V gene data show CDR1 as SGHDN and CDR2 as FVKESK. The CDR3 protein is CASRPRGSNYGYTF. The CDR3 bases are TGTGCCAGCAGACCCAGGGGTTCTAACTATGGCTACACCTTC.

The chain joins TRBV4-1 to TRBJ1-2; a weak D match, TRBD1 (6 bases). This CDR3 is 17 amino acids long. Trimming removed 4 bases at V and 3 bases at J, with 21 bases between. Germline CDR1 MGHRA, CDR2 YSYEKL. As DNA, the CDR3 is TGCGCCAGCAGCCCGCGGAGCGGGGGCTTTAAGGACTATGGCTACACCTTC. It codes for CASSPRSGGFKDYGYTF.

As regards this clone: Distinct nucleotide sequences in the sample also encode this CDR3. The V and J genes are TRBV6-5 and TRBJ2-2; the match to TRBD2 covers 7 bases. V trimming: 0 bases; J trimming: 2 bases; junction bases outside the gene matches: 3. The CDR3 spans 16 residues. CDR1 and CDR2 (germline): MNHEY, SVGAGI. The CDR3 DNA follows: TGTGCCAGCAGTTACTCGCCTAGCGGAAACACCGGGGAGCTGTTTTTT. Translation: CASSYSPSGNTGELFF.

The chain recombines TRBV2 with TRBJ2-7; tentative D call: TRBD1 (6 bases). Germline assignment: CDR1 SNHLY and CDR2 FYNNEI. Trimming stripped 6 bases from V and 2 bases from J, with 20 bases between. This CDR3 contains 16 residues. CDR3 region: CASSKIQGLEAYEQYF. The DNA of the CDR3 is TGTGCCAGCAGCAAAATACAGGGTCTTGAAGCCTACGAGCAGTACTTC.

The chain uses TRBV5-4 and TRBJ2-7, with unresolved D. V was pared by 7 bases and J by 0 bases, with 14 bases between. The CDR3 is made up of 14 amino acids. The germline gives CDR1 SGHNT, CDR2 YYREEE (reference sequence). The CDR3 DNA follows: TGTGCCAGCGGGCCTGGCGACAACTCCTACGAGCAGTACTTC. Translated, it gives CASGPGDNSYEQYF.

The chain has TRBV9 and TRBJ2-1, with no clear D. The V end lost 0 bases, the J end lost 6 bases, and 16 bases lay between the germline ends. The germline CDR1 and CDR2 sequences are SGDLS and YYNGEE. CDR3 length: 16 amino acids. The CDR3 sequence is CASSVASRISPNEQFF. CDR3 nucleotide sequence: TGTGCCAGCAGCGTAGCTTCGAGGATCTCCCCCAATGAGCAGTTCTTC. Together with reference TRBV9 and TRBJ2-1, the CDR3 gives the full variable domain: DSGVTQTPKHLITATGQRVTLRCSPRSGDLSVYWYQQSLDQGLQFLIQYYNGEERAKGNILERFSAQQFPDLHSELNLSSLELGDSALYFCASSVASRISPNEQFFGPGTRLTVL.

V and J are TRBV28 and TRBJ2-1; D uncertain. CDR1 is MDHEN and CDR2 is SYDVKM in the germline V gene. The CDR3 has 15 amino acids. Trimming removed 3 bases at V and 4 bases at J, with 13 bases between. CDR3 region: CASSLSPIVYNEQFF. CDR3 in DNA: TGTGCCAGCAGTTTGTCGCCGATTGTATACAATGAGCAGTTCTTC.

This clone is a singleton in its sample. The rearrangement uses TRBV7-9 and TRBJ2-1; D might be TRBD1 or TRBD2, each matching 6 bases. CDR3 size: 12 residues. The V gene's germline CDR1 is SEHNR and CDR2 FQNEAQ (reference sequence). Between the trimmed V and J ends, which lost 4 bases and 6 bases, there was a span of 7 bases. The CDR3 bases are TGTGCCAGCAGCTGGGGGGCCAATGAGCAGTTCTTC. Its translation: CASSWGANEQFF.

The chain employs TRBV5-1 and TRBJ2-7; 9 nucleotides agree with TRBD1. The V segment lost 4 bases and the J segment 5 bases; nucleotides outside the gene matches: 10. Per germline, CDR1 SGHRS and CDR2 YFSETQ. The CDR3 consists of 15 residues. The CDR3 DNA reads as TGCGCCAGCAGCCGCCCGGGACAGGGCCTAGACGAGCAGTACTTC. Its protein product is CASSRPGQGLDEQYF.

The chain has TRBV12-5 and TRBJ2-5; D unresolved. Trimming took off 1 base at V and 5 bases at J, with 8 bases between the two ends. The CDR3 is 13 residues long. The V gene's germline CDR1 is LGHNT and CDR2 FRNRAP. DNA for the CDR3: TGTGCTAGTGGTTTGGGAGTAGGCGAGACCCAGTACTTC. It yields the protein CASGLGVGETQYF.

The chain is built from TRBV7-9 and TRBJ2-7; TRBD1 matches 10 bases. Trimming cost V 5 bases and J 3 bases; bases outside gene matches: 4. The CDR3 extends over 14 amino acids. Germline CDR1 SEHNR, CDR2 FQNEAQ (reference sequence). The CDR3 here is CASSEGQGFYEQYF. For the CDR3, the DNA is TGTGCCAGCAGCGAGGGACAGGGGTTCTACGAGCAGTACTTC.

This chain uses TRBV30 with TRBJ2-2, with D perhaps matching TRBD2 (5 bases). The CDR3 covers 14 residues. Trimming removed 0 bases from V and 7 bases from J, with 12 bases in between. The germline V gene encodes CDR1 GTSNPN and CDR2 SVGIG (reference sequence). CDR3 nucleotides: TGTGCCTGGAGTGTAGGGCTAGCAGGCGGGGAGCTGTTTTTT. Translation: CAWSVGLAGGELFF. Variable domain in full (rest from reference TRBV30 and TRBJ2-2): SQTIHQWPATLVQPVGSPLSLECTVEGTSNPNLYWYRQAAGRGLQLLFYSVGIGQISSEVPQNLSASRPQDRQFILSSKKLLLSDSGFYLCAWSVGLAGGELFFGEGSRLTVL.

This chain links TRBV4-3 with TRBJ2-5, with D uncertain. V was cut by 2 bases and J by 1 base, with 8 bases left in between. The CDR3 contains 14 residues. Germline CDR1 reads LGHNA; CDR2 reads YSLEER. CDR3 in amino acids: CASSQSLVQETQYF. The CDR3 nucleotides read TGCGCCAGCAGCCAAAGCCTAGTCCAAGAGACCCAGTACTTC.

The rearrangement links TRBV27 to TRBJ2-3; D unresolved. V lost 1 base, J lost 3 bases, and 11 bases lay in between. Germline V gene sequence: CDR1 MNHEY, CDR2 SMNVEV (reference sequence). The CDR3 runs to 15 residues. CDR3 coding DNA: TGTGCCAGCAGTTTATGGGCAGTTCAGACAGATACGCAGTATTTT. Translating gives CASSLWAVQTDTQYF.

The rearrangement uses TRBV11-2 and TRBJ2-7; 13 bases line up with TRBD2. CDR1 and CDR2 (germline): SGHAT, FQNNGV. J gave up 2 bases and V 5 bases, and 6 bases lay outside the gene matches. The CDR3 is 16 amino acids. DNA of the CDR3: TGTGCCAGCAGCACGGGGACTAGCGGGAAACCCTACGAGCAGTACTTC. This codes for CASSTGTSGKPYEQYF.

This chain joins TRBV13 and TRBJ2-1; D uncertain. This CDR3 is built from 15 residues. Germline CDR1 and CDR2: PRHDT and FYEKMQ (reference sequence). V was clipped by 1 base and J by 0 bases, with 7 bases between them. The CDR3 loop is CASSLVESSYNEQFF. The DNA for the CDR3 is TGTGCCAGCAGCTTAGTGGAGAGCTCCTACAATGAGCAGTTCTTC.

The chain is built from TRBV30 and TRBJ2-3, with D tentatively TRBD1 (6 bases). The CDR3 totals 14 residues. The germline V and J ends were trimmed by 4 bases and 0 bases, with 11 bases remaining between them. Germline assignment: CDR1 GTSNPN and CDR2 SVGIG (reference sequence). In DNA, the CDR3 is TGTGCCTGGACAGGGGCCACTAGCACAGATACGCAGTATTTT. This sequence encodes CAWTGATSTDTQYF. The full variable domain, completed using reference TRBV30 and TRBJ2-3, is SQTIHQWPATLVQPVGSPLSLECTVEGTSNPNLYWYRQAAGRGLQLLFYSVGIGQISSEVPQNLSASRPQDRQFILSSKKLLLSDSGFYLCAWTGATSTDTQYFGPGTRLTVL.

The CDR3 sequence: CASSFRDRGLNEQFF. CDR3 bases: TGTGCCAGCAGCTTCCGGGACAGGGGGCTCAATGAGCAGTTCTTC. The chain carries TRBV7-9 and TRBJ2-1, with TRBD1 identical over 12 bases. Germline V gene data show CDR1 as SEHNR and CDR2 as FQNEAQ (reference sequence). This CDR3 spans 15 amino acids. Losses at the gene ends were 3 bases for V and 6 bases for J; bases not matched to a gene: 3.

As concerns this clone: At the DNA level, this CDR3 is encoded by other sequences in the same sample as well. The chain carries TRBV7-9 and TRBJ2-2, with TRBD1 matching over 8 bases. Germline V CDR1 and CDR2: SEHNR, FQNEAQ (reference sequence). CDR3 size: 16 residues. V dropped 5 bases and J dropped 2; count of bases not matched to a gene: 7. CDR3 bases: TGTGCCAGCAGCCCTTCGGGGACAGGCAACACCGGGGAGCTGTTTTTT. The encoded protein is CASSPSGTGNTGELFF.

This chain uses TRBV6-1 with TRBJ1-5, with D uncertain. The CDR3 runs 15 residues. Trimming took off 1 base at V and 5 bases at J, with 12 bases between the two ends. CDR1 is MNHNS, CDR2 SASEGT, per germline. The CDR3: CASSEEIGFHQPQHF. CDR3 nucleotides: TGTGCCAGCAGTGAAGAGATAGGGTTTCATCAGCCCCAGCATTTT.

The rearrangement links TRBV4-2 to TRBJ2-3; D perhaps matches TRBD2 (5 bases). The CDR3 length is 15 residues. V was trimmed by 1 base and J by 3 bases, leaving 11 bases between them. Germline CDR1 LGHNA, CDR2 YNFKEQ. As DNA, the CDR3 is TGTGCCAGCAGCCAAGGGCGAGGGCGAACAGATACGCAGTATTTT. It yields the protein CASSQGRGRTDTQYF.